This passage covers 17 T cell receptor beta chains from one sample sequenced in a study of T cell changes during pregnancy in multiple sclerosis. Repertoires were generated with immunoSEQ multiplex PCR, while TCRdb's copy carries only in-frame clones and drops some. The sample carries around 36,000 clones, roughly 92% recorded once. Here the sequenced sample was peripheral blood, taken before pregnancy. Receptor source: a female donor with multiple sclerosis, enrolled in a pregnancy study.

V gene TRBV10-2 combines with J gene TRBJ2-7; 7 positions agree with TRBD2. Germline lookup yields CDR1 WSHSY and CDR2 SAAADI. The CDR3 runs to 15 residues. J gave up 6 bases and V 2 bases, and 10 bases lay outside the gene matches. The CDR3 loop is CASSEVSGRASEQYF. The DNA of the CDR3 is TGCGCCAGCAGTGAGGTTTCAGGGAGGGCCTCCGAGCAGTACTTC.

The chain recombines TRBV4-1 with TRBJ2-6; 11 bases agree with TRBD1. The V gene's germline CDR1 is MGHRA and CDR2 YSYEKL. The J segment lost 3 bases and the V segment lost 0 bases, leaving 7 bases of the junction unmatched. The CDR3 spans 19 residues. The CDR3 reads CASSQDPGQGDFGANVLTF. As DNA, the CDR3 is TGCGCCAGCAGCCAAGACCCGGGACAGGGGGATTTTGGGGCCAACGTCCTGACTTTC.

The count of this clone is one. V gene TRBV25-1 combines with J gene TRBJ1-3; the match to TRBD1 covers 9 bases. CDR1 is MGHDK and CDR2 is SYGVNS in the germline V gene. This CDR3 spans 15 amino acids. V gave up 6 bases and J gave up 3 bases; unmatched junction bases: 6. CDR3 region: CASSFSGQGGNTIYF. DNA for the CDR3: TGTGCCAGCAGCTTCTCGGGACAGGGTGGAAACACCATATATTTT.

About this clone: Germline and junction disagree at one end, which may indicate a read error. Additional DNA sequences in this sample encode the identical CDR3. The V and J genes are TRBV5-4 and TRBJ2-1; TRBD2 agrees at 7 bases. The CDR3 covers 15 residues. Germline V lookup: CDR1 SGHNT, CDR2 YYREEE (reference sequence). The CDR3 reads CASSPDRDYYNEQFF. Written as DNA, the CDR3 is TGTGCTAGCAGCCCGGACCGGGACTACTACAATGAGCAGTTCTTC.

The chain has TRBV19 and TRBJ1-2, with 10 bases that match TRBD1. Germline CDR1 is LNHDA and CDR2 is SQIVND (reference sequence). The V and J ends lost 7 bases and 4 bases, in that order; junction bases with no gene match: 6. The length of the CDR3 is 14 residues. The CDR3 DNA sequence: TGTGCCAGTACCGTGGACAGGGGGGTCTATGGCTACACCTTC. It encodes CASTVDRGVYGYTF.

The J gene is TRBJ1-3, the V gene TRBV6-1; a weak D match, TRBD1 (6 bases). Germline CDR1 is MNHNS and CDR2 is SASEGT. Between the trimmed V and J ends, which lost 1 base and 0 bases, there was a span of 13 bases. This CDR3 is built from 17 residues. CDR3 sequence reads: CASSEGGGRFSGNTIYF. In nucleotides, the CDR3 is TGTGCCAGCAGTGAAGGGGGGGGGCGTTTCTCTGGAAACACCATATATTTT.

The V call is TRBV5-1, the J call TRBJ1-2; D is ambiguous. This CDR3 comprises 14 residues. Trimming pared 1 base from V and 6 bases from J, leaving 13 bases between. Germline V gives CDR1 SGHRS, CDR2 YFSETQ. The CDR3 spells CASSLIDNSHGYTF. The CDR3 DNA follows: TGCGCCAGCAGCTTGATAGACAACAGTCATGGCTACACCTTC.

The rearrangement joins TRBV5-1 to TRBJ2-2; D ambiguous. The germline V gene encodes CDR1 SGHRS and CDR2 YFSETQ. This CDR3 comprises 13 residues. Deletions cut 6 bases from V and 0 bases from J, with 6 bases between. CDR3 residues: CASTNTNTGELFF. The DNA for the CDR3 is TGCGCCAGCACAAACACGAACACCGGGGAGCTGTTTTTT.

The chain recombines TRBV28 with TRBJ1-2, with 7 bases identical to TRBD1. The V and J ends lost 5 bases and 8 bases, in that order; junction bases with no gene match: 8. Looked up from germline, CDR1 is MDHEN and CDR2 is SYDVKM. The CDR3 loop spans 13 amino acids. Written as DNA, the CDR3 is TGTGCCAGCAGTCTTATCACAGGGGCCGGCTACACCTTC. This encodes CASSLITGAGYTF.

The genes are TRBV6-5 and TRBJ2-5, with 11 bases identical to TRBD2. The CDR3 is 15 residues long. Germline CDR1 reads MNHEY; CDR2 reads SVGAGI. Trimming removed 5 bases from V and 1 base from J; junction bases left unmatched: 3. The DNA of the CDR3 is TGTGCCAGCAGTCCCGGGACTAGCGGCCAAGAGACCCAGTACTTC. This codes for CASSPGTSGQETQYF.

The V gene is TRBV27, the J gene TRBJ1-1; D is undetermined. The length of the CDR3 is 13 residues. V lost 8 bases to trimming and J lost 1 base, with 11 bases between them. The V gene's germline CDR1 is MNHEY and CDR2 SMNVEV (reference sequence). Here the CDR3 reads CASSTGRNTEAFF. The CDR3 nucleotides read TGTGCCAGCTCGACCGGGAGGAACACTGAAGCTTTCTTT.

The J gene is TRBJ1-3, the V gene TRBV23-1, with D uncertain. TRBV23-1 is an ORF for which the function is uncertain. V lost 0 bases, J lost 0 bases, and 6 bases lay in between. The CDR3 length is 15 residues. The CDR3 DNA reads as TGCGCCAGCAGTCAATCCCGGGTCTCTGGAAACACCATATATTTT. Protein sequence: CASSQSRVSGNTIYF.

As regards this clone: Other DNA sequences in the sample encode the same CDR3. The rearrangement uses TRBV10-3 and TRBJ2-5; 7 bases match TRBD2. Germline V CDR1 and CDR2: ENHRY, SYGVKD. Unmatched junction bases numbered 0, after V lost 0 bases and J lost 2 bases. CDR3 length: 14 amino acids. The CDR3 DNA sequence: TGTGCCATCAGTGAGTCGGGGGGGCAAGAGACCCAGTACTTC. Amino acid sequence: CAISESGGQETQYF.

As regards this clone: This sample includes further DNA sequences coding for the same CDR3. V usage is TRBV7-2 and J usage is TRBJ2-7; 8 bases line up with TRBD2. The V gene end was trimmed by 5 bases and the J gene end by 5 bases; junction bases not matched to a gene: 11. The CDR3 is 15 residues long. The germline CDR1 and CDR2 sequences are SGHTA and FQGNSA. Here the CDR3 DNA reads TGTGCCAGCAGCCCGGGGGGGTCAATGTCTCACGAGCAGTACTTC. It specifies CASSPGGSMSHEQYF.

The chain uses TRBV10-3 and TRBJ2-5; TRBD2 aligns across 12 bases. Germline V lookup: CDR1 ENHRY, CDR2 SYGVKD. The CDR3 contains 16 residues. V dropped 7 bases and J dropped 1; count of bases not matched to a gene: 7. The CDR3 spells CAINPGLAGGQETQYF. For the CDR3, the DNA is TGTGCCATCAACCCGGGACTAGCGGGCGGCCAAGAGACCCAGTACTTC.

The rearrangement links TRBV9 to TRBJ1-1; 7 bases align to TRBD1. The J segment lost 0 bases and the V segment lost 0 bases, leaving 17 bases of the junction unmatched. The CDR3 covers 20 residues. Germline V gene sequence: CDR1 SGDLS, CDR2 YYNGEE. This CDR3 reads CASSVDPKRFAGGMNTEAFF. The CDR3 DNA follows: TGTGCCAGCAGCGTAGACCCGAAACGGTTCGCAGGGGGAATGAACACTGAAGCTTTCTTT. The complete variable domain, with remaining parts taken from reference TRBV9 and TRBJ1-1, reads DSGVTQTPKHLITATGQRVTLRCSPRSGDLSVYWYQQSLDQGLQFLIQYYNGEERAKGNILERFSAQQFPDLHSELNLSSLELGDSALYFCASSVDPKRFAGGMNTEAFFGQGTRLTVV.

This clone was observed a handful of times. The chain recombines TRBV30 with TRBJ2-2; 8 nucleotides match TRBD1. Trimming removed 5 bases from V and 4 bases from J; junction bases left unmatched: 9. This CDR3 is built from 15 residues. Germline-derived CDR1 and CDR2 are GTSNPN and SVGIG (reference sequence). CDR3 residues: CAWGWGQVFTGELFF. Here the CDR3 DNA reads TGTGCCTGGGGGTGGGGACAGGTCTTCACCGGGGAGCTGTTTTTT.